This is a list of T cell receptor beta chains from one sample in a study of CD8+CD57+ T cells in acquired aplastic anemia. Using its own MiXCR run on the reads, TCRdb lists one record per CDR3 protein. The table records about 160,000 distinct CDR3 sequences, roughly 43% of them present only once. Material for sequencing was sorted CD4+, CD8+, or CD8+CD57+ T cells (not recorded which) from PBMCs. Every receptor here comes from a human donor with aplastic anemia. CDR3s include the opening cysteine and the closing phenylalanine or tryptophan. Each record gives: V gene, D gene, clone size, J gene, CDR3 protein, CDR3 DNA. The D gene is left open where the match is weak. A row's size may be missing; if present it is once, few, many or a size class.

TRBV10-3,NA,few,TRBJ1-4,CAISVLTNEKLFF,TGTGCCATCAGTGTACTAACGAATGAAAAACTGTTTTTT
TRBV12-3/TRBV12-4,NA,many,TRBJ2-3,CASSWGSTDTQYF,TGTGCCAGCAGTTGGGGAAGCACAGATACGCAGTATTTT
TRBV10-3,TRBD1,NA,TRBJ1-6,CAISRLGQPNSPLHF,TGTGCCATCAGTCGATTGGGACAGCCAAATTCACCCCTCCACTTT
TRBV7-8,TRBD1,NA,TRBJ2-3,CASSRLGQGTDTQYF,TGTGCCAGCAGCCGACTGGGACAGGGCACAGATACGCAGTATTTT
TRBV11-2,NA,NA,TRBJ2-1,CASSLFTAPRDEQFF,TGTGCCAGCAGCTTATTTACGGCCCCACGGGATGAGCAGTTCTTC
TRBV19,TRBD1,NA,TRBJ1-4,CASADRGREKLFF,TGTGCCAGTGCGGACAGGGGGCGTGAAAAACTGTTTTTT
TRBV5-6,TRBD2,few,TRBJ2-3,CASRPAAREVSTDTQYF,TGTGCCAGCAGACCCGCTGCGCGGGAGGTGTCCACAGATACGCAGTATTTT
TRBV10-2,TRBD2,NA,TRBJ2-1,CASSASRGLLNEQFF,TGCGCCAGCAGTGCTTCGCGGGGACTATTAAATGAGCAGTTCTTC
TRBV9,NA,few,TRBJ1-1,CASSPRVGGNTEAFF,TGTGCCAGCAGCCCGAGGGTAGGGGGTAACACTGAAGCTTTCTTT
TRBV19,NA,few,TRBJ2-7,CASSIGSNYEQYF,TGTGCCAGTAGTATTGGGAGCAACTACGAGCAGTACTTC
TRBV25-1,TRBD1,NA,TRBJ2-1,CARSTRDRGDNEQFF,TGTGCCAGATCGACCCGGGACAGGGGAGACAATGAGCAGTTCTTC
TRBV7-2,NA,many,TRBJ2-5,CASGLVDRSQETQYF,TGTGCCAGCGGCTTAGTCGACAGGAGTCAAGAGACCCAGTACTTC
TRBV5-1,NA,many,TRBJ1-2,CASSLDLEPYGYTF,TGCGCCAGCAGCTTGGATCTGGAACCTTATGGCTACACCTTC
TRBV10-2,TRBD2,NA,TRBJ2-4,CASKAGASDIQYF,TGCGCCAGCAAAGCGGGAGCATCCGACATTCAGTACTTC
TRBV29-1,NA,few,TRBJ2-7,CSVADIYEQYF,TGCAGCGTAGCGGACATTTACGAGCAGTACTTC
TRBV5-4,NA,many,TRBJ2-4,CASSLVPTGAKNIQYF,TGTGCCAGCAGCTTAGTGCCTACCGGGGCCAAAAACATTCAGTACTTC
TRBV29-1,NA,many,TRBJ2-3,CSVSGTGVDTQYF,TGCAGCGTTTCCGGGACGGGGGTAGATACGCAGTATTTT
TRBV25-1,TRBD1,many,TRBJ2-3,CASSDPGQDTDTQYF,TGTGCCAGCAGTGACCCGGGACAGGACACAGATACGCAGTATTTT
TRBV3-1,TRBD2,NA,TRBJ2-7,CASTGAGGFGEQYF,TGTGCCAGCACAGGGGCGGGAGGGTTTGGCGAGCAGTACTTC
TRBV4-2,NA,few,TRBJ2-2,CASSRDGITGELFF,TGTGCCAGCAGCCGCGACGGGATTACCGGGGAGCTGTTTTTT
TRBV10-3,NA,many,TRBJ1-2,CAISETPGHHYGYTF,TGTGCCATCAGTGAGACCCCGGGACACCACTATGGCTACACCTTC
TRBV5-1,NA,NA,TRBJ1-3,CASSLGRFSGNTIYF,TGCGCCAGCAGCTTGGGACGGTTCTCTGGAAACACCATATATTTT
TRBV27,TRBD2,many,TRBJ2-7,CASSRNSGPTYEQYF,TGTGCCAGCAGTCGGAATAGCGGGCCGACCTACGAGCAGTACTTC
TRBV29-1,NA,NA,TRBJ2-5,CSVLGLGETQYF,TGCAGCGTCCTGGGGTTAGGAGAGACCCAGTACTTC
TRBV9,TRBD2,many,TRBJ2-5,CASSAGLAGSETQYF,TGTGCCAGCAGCGCTGGACTAGCGGGTTCAGAGACCCAGTACTTC
TRBV7-9,TRBD2,NA,TRBJ2-7,CASSFRLAGEQYF,TGTGCCAGCAGCTTCAGACTAGCGGGCGAGCAGTACTTC
TRBV5-1,NA,NA,TRBJ2-7,CASSKGFGEQYF,TGCGCCAGCAGCAAGGGGTTCGGGGAGCAGTACTTC
TRBV2,TRBD1,NA,TRBJ1-1,CASSADRGPTEAFF,TGTGCCAGCAGTGCGGACAGGGGGCCAACTGAAGCTTTCTTT
TRBV7-3,NA,NA,TRBJ1-1,CASSPGGGANTEAFF,TGTGCCAGCAGCCCCGGCGGGGGAGCGAATACTGAAGCTTTCTTT
TRBV11-2,NA,NA,TRBJ1-1,CASSLGPLEAQRGGNTEAFF,TGTGCCAGCAGCTTAGGCCCACTGGAGGCCCAACGGGGTGGGAACACTGAAGCTTTCTTT
TRBV6-1,NA,many,TRBJ2-5,CASSDAGRGETQYF,TGTGCCAGCAGTGATGCCGGGCGGGGAGAGACCCAGTACTTC
TRBV24-1,NA,NA,TRBJ2-6,CATSDQRGSGANVLTF,TGTGCCACCAGTGATCAACGGGGCTCTGGGGCCAACGTCCTGACTTTC
TRBV29-1,NA,NA,TRBJ1-1,CSVRLGTTEAFF,TGCAGCGTTCGGCTTGGGACCACTGAAGCTTTCTTT
TRBV20-1,NA,many,TRBJ1-5,CSARLGKRGSNQPQHF,TGCAGTGCTAGGTTAGGGAAAAGGGGGAGCAATCAGCCCCAGCATTTT
TRBV28,TRBD1,NA,TRBJ1-5,CASSFSGRQGDQPQHF,TGTGCCAGCAGTTTCTCGGGTAGACAGGGTGACCAGCCCCAGCATTTT
TRBV7-2,NA,NA,TRBJ1-3,CASSFSGRPNTIYF,TGTGCCAGCAGCTTTTCGGGCAGGCCAAACACCATATATTTT
TRBV12-3/TRBV12-4,TRBD2,many,TRBJ2-1,CASSSLAGTYNEQFF,TGTGCCAGCAGTTCTCTAGCGGGCACCTACAATGAGCAGTTCTTC